The entry below describes one T cell receptor (beta chain). The antigen remains undetermined. Trimming left V 5 bases short and J 5 bases short, with 9 bases between. CDR1 DFQATT and CDR2 SNEGSKA come from the germline V gene (reference sequence). The CDR3 totals 11 residues. The sample's time point: pre-treatment sample, taken before nivolumab and TIL therapy. Pleural nodules or supraclavicular lymph nodes made up most of the excised metastases sampled. Tumor harvest preceded PD-1/PD-L1 blockade, followed by nivolumab treatment. This was the immunoSEQ v3 assay. The table came from immunoSEQ multiplex PCR; TCRdb's copy has only in-frame clones and leaves some out. The sample has about 100,000 clones, 50% to 70% seen once; the top ten hold 10% to 11%. The entry originates in a study of TIL therapy for anti-PD-1-resistant metastatic lung cancer. Study-level information: Median tumor PD-L1 proportion score was 6%. Tumors carried a median about 1.4 non-synonymous mutations per megabase. The study's findings and limits: Compared with baseline intratumoral T cells, expanded TIL cultures were more clonal and less diverse (roughly 6.3% vs 31%).

This sequence originates from a person between 25 and 80 years old with non-small cell lung cancer. The chain joins TRBV20-1 to TRBJ2-5, with D unresolved. The sequenced sample was tumor tissue, obtained at baseline. CDR3 amino acids: CSAWVGETQYF. As DNA, the CDR3 is TGCAGTGCTTGGGTGGGGGAGACCCAGTACTTC.